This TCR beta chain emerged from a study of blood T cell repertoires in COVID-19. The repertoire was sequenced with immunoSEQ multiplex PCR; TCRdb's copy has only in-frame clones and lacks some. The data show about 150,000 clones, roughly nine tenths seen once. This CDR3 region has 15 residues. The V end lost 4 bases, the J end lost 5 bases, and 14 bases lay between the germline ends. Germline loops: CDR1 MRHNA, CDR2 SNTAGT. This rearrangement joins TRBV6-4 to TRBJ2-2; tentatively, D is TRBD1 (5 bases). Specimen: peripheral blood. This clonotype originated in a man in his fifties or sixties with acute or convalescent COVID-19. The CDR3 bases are TGTGCCAGCAGTGTAGGACATTCATTTACCGGGGAGCTGTTTTTT. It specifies CASSVGHSFTGELFF.